This T cell receptor beta chain was captured by sequencing in a study of early T cells in non-severe SARS-CoV-2 infection. TCRdb reanalysed the 5' RACE reads using MiXCR and keeps one entry per CDR3 protein. Of about 80,000 distinct CDR3 sequences listed, 9% to 13% are singletons. CDR3 length: 14 residues. Trimming removed 6 bases from V and 1 base from J, with 15 bases in between. Germline V gene sequence: CDR1 DFQATT, CDR2 SNEGSKA (reference sequence). The sample taken for sequencing was whole blood. The chain links TRBV20-1 to TRBJ1-1; TRBD1 might be the D (6 bases). The clonotype was recovered from an adult who was a healthcare worker with PCR-confirmed SARS-CoV-2 infection or an uninfected control (not recorded which). The CDR3, as DNA: TGCAGTGCCTTCAAAGGGGGTACGAACACTGAAGCTTTCTTT. It encodes CSAFKGGTNTEAFF.